This TCR beta chain was profiled in a study of blood T cell repertoires in COVID-19 (dated by TCRdb to about 2020). Background for the entire study: The collaborator samples originated in the United States, Italy and Spain and spanned the acute and convalescent phases of COVID-19. The material from the prospective study consisted of cDNA or gDNA derived from T cells, B-cell-depleted T cells, or PBMCs. Deeply sampled blood TCRbeta repertoires from subjects exposed to, actively infected with, or recovered from COVID-19 were included in the dataset. The repertoires were made available in a free public database intended to serve as a resource for research on the immune response to SARS-CoV-2. The samples were drawn from the first 160 participants of the ongoing ImmuneRACE study and from some 1,300 subjects provided by 6 global collaborators. Nearly every sample came with metadata listing a de-identified subject ID, COVID-19 status, age in years and sex. Where available, HLA class I and class II types were obtained from metadata supplied by the sample provider rather than from assay-based typing. The research as a whole found: The quantity of clinical and demographic metadata differed by source and by participant and was supplied without curation.

In the prospective study, participants were roughly 18 to 100 years old, resided in about two dozen geographic areas of the United States, and were enrolled through a virtual design. In the prospective study, participants were assigned to cohorts based on the clinical history participants reported in a screening survey and a study questionnaire. Recovered participants in ImmuneRACE Cohort 3 were defined by two consecutive negative NP/OP PCR tests, clearance by a healthcare professional, or resolution of symptoms. In the prospective study, mobile phlebotomists collected whole blood, serum and a nasopharyngeal or oropharyngeal swab from each participant. Over a roughly two-month period, participants in the prospective study had the option of providing additional blood draws and questionnaires. Blood samples from the prospective study were shipped frozen or at room temperature prior to DNA extraction.

As regards this clone: Its antigen is unknown. Base qualities are missing; no much larger clone stands one base away.

The trim is 0 bases for V and 0 bases for J, with a gap of 11 bases between the germline ends. CDR1 and CDR2 are read off the germline V gene as SGHAT and FQNNGV. CDR3 length: 16 amino acids, cysteine to phenylalanine. Solely the CDR3 DNA is kept, with 48 bases framed from the first base. TCRbeta CDR3 regions were amplified from genomic DNA using the immunoSEQ Assay, a bias-controlled multiplex PCR. Per the source publication's procedure: The number of nucleated cells in each sample was estimated from the amplification of reference gene primers within the assay. To quantify the absolute abundance of each unique TCRbeta CDR3 rearrangement, sequence reads were collapsed and filtered. For each sample, productive Simpson clonality was calculated as the square root of Simpson's diversity index over productive rearrangements. TCRdb obtained this table from immuneACCESS and retained in-frame rearrangements with V and J assigned. These tables miss some clones; where compared with another copy, unresolved V genes account for less than half of the shortfall, and the remainder is unexplained. The V and J calls and clone size come from that table; D and trimming were worked out from the DNA. The sample table shows over 250,000 clones, and 75% to 90% are seen once. The ten most abundant clones make up 2.4% of the sample.

The sequenced sample consisted of PBMCs or T cells enriched from blood (not recorded which). This sequence uses TRBV11-2 and TRBJ1-1; a confident D gene designation cannot be given. The sequence derives from a young woman who had recovered from COVID-19. The CDR3 protein sequence reads: CASSLDAGILNTEAFF. The nucleotide sequence is given as TGTGCCAGCAGCTTAGATGCGGGGATCTTGAACACTGAAGCTTTCTTT. Outside the CDR3, residues come from the reference TRBV11-2 and TRBJ1-1 proteins, so the full variable domain is: EAGVAQSPRYKIIEKRQSVAFWCNPISGHATLYWYQQILGQGPKLLIQFQNNGVVDDSQLPKDRFSAERLKGVDSTLKIQPAKLEDSAVYLCASSLDAGILNTEAFFGQGTRLTVV.